The 20 T cell receptor beta chains below come from one sample, sequenced in a study of shared clonotypes between healthy human individuals. The assay was immunoSEQ multiplex PCR, and TCRdb's table has in-frame clones only and misses some. Counted here are about half a million clones, less than 80% occurring once; the ten biggest clones make up over 9.5%. Sequenced material: PBMCs. Receptors originate from a woman aged 40-49 years in good health. Some clones in this sample may be carry-over from other donors' samples.

The chain employs TRBV4-1 and TRBJ2-5; TRBD2 matches 8 bases. Germline V gene lookup returns CDR1 MGHRA and CDR2 YSYEKL. Trimming removed 3 bases from V and 1 base from J; junction bases left unmatched: 4. The length of the CDR3 is 15 residues. CDR3 DNA sequence: TGCGCCAGCAGCCATCCCGGGACTAGCCAAGAGACCCAGTACTTC. Translating gives CASSHPGTSQETQYF.

About this clone itself: This may stem from a read error, because a much larger clone lies one nucleotide away. The gene calls are TRBV10-1 and TRBJ1-1; no clear D gene. This CDR3 is 12 amino acids long. The germline V gene encodes CDR1 WNHNN and CDR2 SYGVQD (reference sequence). The CDR3 bases are TGCGCCAGCGGGAACGGGAACACTGGAGCTTTCTTT. This encodes CASGNGNTGAFF.

The genes are TRBV19 and TRBJ2-3; tentative D call: TRBD2 (5 bases). V lost 5 bases to trimming and J lost 1 base, with 7 bases between them. The CDR3 consists of 13 residues. CDR1 LNHDA and CDR2 SQIVND come from the germline V gene (reference sequence). CDR3 loop: CASSGGRTDTQYF. CDR3 DNA sequence: TGTGCCAGTAGTGGCGGGCGCACAGATACGCAGTATTTT.

The V call is TRBV5-1, the J call TRBJ2-1; 13 bases are shared with TRBD2. The germline V gene encodes CDR1 SGHRS and CDR2 YFSETQ. The CDR3 is 16 residues long. Germline trimming cut 5 bases from V and 8 bases from J; bases unmatched to any gene: 10. The CDR3 DNA follows: TGCGCCAGCAGGCCCTCGGGACTAGCGGGAAGCGATGAGCAGTTCTTC. Its protein product is CASRPSGLAGSDEQFF.

The genes are TRBV13 and TRBJ1-2; 7 nucleotides agree with TRBD1. The CDR3 has 16 amino acids. Per germline, CDR1 PRHDT and CDR2 FYEKMQ (reference sequence). J was trimmed by 1 base and V by 5 bases; bases with no gene match: 10. CDR3 amino acids: CASSKGQLFLNYGYTF. The CDR3 DNA is TGTGCCAGCAGCAAGGGACAGCTATTCCTTAACTATGGCTACACCTTC.

This clone has only one observation. The sample has other DNA sequences that encode this CDR3 too. The chain links TRBV18 to TRBJ2-3; D uncertain. V was pared by 2 bases and J by 3 bases, with 9 bases between. The germline CDR1 and CDR2 sequences are KGHSH and LQKENI. The CDR3 loop spans 14 amino acids. CDR3 residues: CASSPGGSTDTQYF. The CDR3 nucleotides are TGTGCCAGCTCACCAGGCGGATCGACAGATACGCAGTATTTT. Drawing the rest from reference TRBV18 and TRBJ2-3, the complete variable domain is NAGVMQNPRHLVRRRGQEARLRCSPMKGHSHVYWYRQLPEEGLKFMVYLQKENIIDESGMPKERFSAEFPKEGPSILRIQQVVRGDSAAYFCASSPGGSTDTQYFGPGTRLTVL.

The chain uses TRBV2 and TRBJ2-2; 11 positions match TRBD1. The germline gives CDR1 SNHLY, CDR2 FYNNEI. The J segment lost 4 bases and the V segment lost 5 bases, leaving 12 bases of the junction unmatched. This CDR3 spans 18 amino acids. The CDR3 DNA reads TGTGCCAGCAGTATAAGCCCGGGACAGGGGGGGACCACCGGGGAGCTGTTTTTT. Its protein is CASSISPGQGGTTGELFF.

The count of this clone is one. A junction end diverges from the germline sequence, so it may reflect a read error. This sample also contains other DNA sequences that code for the same CDR3. This chain uses TRBV30 with TRBJ2-7, with unresolved D. Looked up from germline, CDR1 is GTSNPN and CDR2 is SVGIG (reference sequence). CDR3 length: 12 amino acids. The CDR3 DNA reads TGTGCCTGGGGTGTCTCGGTAGGTGAGCAGTACTTC. Its translation: CAWGVSVGEQYF. Variable domain in full (rest from reference TRBV30 and TRBJ2-7): SQTIHQWPATLVQPVGSPLSLECTVEGTSNPNLYWYRQAAGRGLQLLFYSVGIGQISSEVPQNLSASRPQDRQFILSSKKLLLSDSGFYLCAWGVSVGEQYFGPGTRLTVT.

The V and J genes are TRBV5-1 and TRBJ2-1; 12 nucleotides line up with TRBD2. The CDR3 has 14 residues. Losses at the gene ends were 2 bases for V and 9 bases for J; bases not matched to a gene: 3. The germline V gene has CDR1 SGHRS and CDR2 YFSETQ. CDR3 bases: TGCGCCAGCAGCTTAACACTAGCGGGAGGTGAGCAGTTCTTC. Residues: CASSLTLAGGEQFF.

This clone was found once. Here the CDR3 DNA reads TGTGCCAGCAGCTTGGCCAGGGGGAGGGCCGCAGAGACCCAGTACTTC. It encodes CASSLARGRAAETQYF. The chain has TRBV5-4 and TRBJ2-5; either TRBD1 or TRBD2 may supply D (7 bases each). This CDR3 has 16 residues. Germline CDR1 is SGHNT and CDR2 is YYREEE (reference sequence). V lost 0 bases and J lost 4, with 16 bases in between.

The V and J genes are TRBV6-1 and TRBJ2-5; 9 bases match TRBD1. The CDR3 has 16 amino acids. V was clipped by 4 bases and J by 4 bases; unmatched bases: 10. The germline gives CDR1 MNHNS, CDR2 SASEGT. CDR3 residues: CASSAGTGYNGETQYF. CDR3 sequence (DNA): TGTGCCAGCAGTGCCGGGACAGGGTATAATGGAGAGACCCAGTACTTC.

The genes are TRBV4-1 and TRBJ2-1; no clear D. Trimming removed 1 base at V and 7 bases at J, with 11 bases between. The germline gives CDR1 MGHRA, CDR2 YSYEKL. The CDR3 covers 14 residues. The CDR3 DNA follows: TGCGCCAGCAGCCAAGGCGGAGAGGTGAATGAGCAGTTCTTC. This sequence encodes CASSQGGEVNEQFF.

The rearrangement uses TRBV2 and TRBJ1-1; D may be TRBD1 (5 bases). The length of the CDR3 is 14 residues. Germline CDR1 reads SNHLY; CDR2 reads FYNNEI. V lost 2 bases, J lost 5 bases, and 12 bases lay in between. CDR3 nucleotides: TGTGCCAGCAGTGAAAATAGGGGCCGGACTGAAGCTTTCTTT. This encodes CASSENRGRTEAFF.

This rearrangement joins TRBV18 to TRBJ1-1; the D is unclear. Per the germline V gene, CDR1 is KGHSH and CDR2 is LQKENI. Trimming shortened V by 3 bases and J by 11 bases, and 13 bases separated the two germline ends. The CDR3 length is 12 residues. The CDR3 bases are TGTGCCAGCTCACCTTCAGAGGGTCCGGCTTTCTTT. It specifies CASSPSEGPAFF.

V gene TRBV10-3 combines with J gene TRBJ2-2, with 8 positions matching TRBD1. J lost 5 bases, V lost 10 bases, and 9 bases had no gene match. This CDR3 is built from 14 residues. Germline CDR1 ENHRY, CDR2 SYGVKD. DNA of the CDR3: TGTGCCACCGACAGGGGTGGAGGGACCGGGGAGCTGTTTTTT. This codes for CATDRGGGTGELFF.

The chain joins TRBV9 to TRBJ1-3; tentatively, D is TRBD1 (6 bases). CDR3 length: 14 amino acids. The germline CDR1 and CDR2 sequences are SGDLS and YYNGEE. V gave up 3 bases and J gave up 4 bases, with 11 bases separating them. CDR3 nucleotide sequence: TGTGCCAGCAGCGGGACAGATCGCGGAAACACCATATATTTT. Protein sequence: CASSGTDRGNTIYF. Full variable domain (missing parts from reference TRBV9 and TRBJ1-3): DSGVTQTPKHLITATGQRVTLRCSPRSGDLSVYWYQQSLDQGLQFLIQYYNGEERAKGNILERFSAQQFPDLHSELNLSSLELGDSALYFCASSGTDRGNTIYFGEGSWLTVV.

The genes are TRBV10-3 and TRBJ1-2; a weak D match, TRBD1 (6 bases). CDR1 is ENHRY and CDR2 is SYGVKD in the germline V gene. CDR3 length equals 15 residues. Trimming took 4 bases from V and 2 from J, leaving 14 bases between them. DNA for the CDR3: TGTGCCATCAGTGGACAGGACATGGGGAACTATGGCTACACCTTC. Its translation: CAISGQDMGNYGYTF.

The CDR3: CASSPLAGERHEQYF. The DNA for the CDR3 is TGTGCCAGCAGCCCTTTAGCGGGGGAGAGGCACGAGCAGTACTTC. J is TRBJ2-7 and V is TRBV7-2; 9 positions agree with TRBD2. The CDR3 loop spans 15 amino acids. V was clipped by 5 bases and J by 5 bases; unmatched bases: 10. Germline CDR1 SGHTA, CDR2 FQGNSA.

V gene TRBV18 combines with J gene TRBJ2-2; no definite D call. Germline V gene lookup returns CDR1 KGHSH and CDR2 LQKENI. This CDR3 is 15 amino acids long. V gave up 1 base and J gave up 6 bases, with 12 bases separating them. CDR3 nucleotide sequence: TGTGCCAGCTCACCACGCAGCCAGAGTGCCGGGGAGCTGTTTTTT. Translated: CASSPRSQSAGELFF.

This clone was seen just once. The V gene is TRBV27, the J gene TRBJ2-1; 7 bases are a match to TRBD2. The CDR3 has 15 residues. Germline V gene sequence: CDR1 MNHEY, CDR2 SMNVEV (reference sequence). V shed 8 bases, J shed 4 bases, and the junction held 11 bases outside the gene matches. The CDR3 sequence: CASRGRLAGYNEQFF. In DNA, the CDR3 is TGTGCCAGCCGGGGGAGACTAGCCGGGTACAATGAGCAGTTCTTC.